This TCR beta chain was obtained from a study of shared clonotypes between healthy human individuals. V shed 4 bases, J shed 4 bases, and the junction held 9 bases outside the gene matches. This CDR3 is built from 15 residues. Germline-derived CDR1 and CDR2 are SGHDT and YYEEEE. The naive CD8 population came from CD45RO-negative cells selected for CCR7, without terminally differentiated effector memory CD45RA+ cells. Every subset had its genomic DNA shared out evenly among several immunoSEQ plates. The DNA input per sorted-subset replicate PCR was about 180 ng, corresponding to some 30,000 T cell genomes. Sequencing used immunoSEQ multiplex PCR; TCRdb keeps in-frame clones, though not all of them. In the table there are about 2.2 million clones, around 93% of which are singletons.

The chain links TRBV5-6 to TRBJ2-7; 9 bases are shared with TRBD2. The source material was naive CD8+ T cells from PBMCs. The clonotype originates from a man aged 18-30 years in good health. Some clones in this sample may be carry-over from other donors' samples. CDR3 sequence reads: CASSLLAGGLYEQYF. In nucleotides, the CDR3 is TGTGCCAGCAGCCTTCTGGCGGGAGGGCTATACGAGCAGTACTTC.